Listed below are T cell receptor beta chains from one sample, sequenced in a study of T cells after yellow fever vaccination. One entry per CDR3 protein results from TCRdb running MiXCR on the 5' RACE reads. The sample has 340,000 or so distinct CDR3 sequences; approximately 12% are singletons. Sequenced material: CD4+ T cells sorted from PBMCs, taken 15 days after the yellow fever booster vaccination. The receptors were sampled from a man between 18 and 35 years old who received the YFV17D yellow fever vaccine. Each CDR3 is given with its conserved first and last residue. Each record gives: clone size, J gene, D gene, V gene, CDR3 protein, CDR3 DNA. The D gene is left open where the match is weak. The size of a clone is reported for some rows only, either as once, few or many, or as a class for expanded clones.

size: NA
J: TRBJ1-2
D: TRBD1
V: TRBV6-2/TRBV6-3
CDR3: CASNDRGRGYTF
DNA: TGTGCCAGCAACGACAGGGGTCGTGGCTACACCTTC

size: few
J: TRBJ2-3
D: NA
V: TRBV7-3
CDR3: CASAPGGSTDTQYF
DNA: TGTGCCAGCGCCCCCGGGGGTAGCACAGATACGCAGTATTTT

size: few
J: TRBJ2-2
D: NA
V: TRBV7-2
CDR3: CASSLGPPSGELFF
DNA: TGTGCCAGCAGCTTAGGCCCGCCCTCCGGGGAGCTGTTTTTT

size: NA
J: TRBJ1-3
D: NA
V: TRBV5-1
CDR3: CATRPAPVSGNTIYF
DNA: TGCGCCACCAGGCCTGCGCCGGTGTCCGGAAACACCATATATTTT

size: few
J: TRBJ2-2
D: TRBD1
V: TRBV12-3/TRBV12-4
CDR3: CASSLSVTGANIGELFF
DNA: TGTGCCAGCAGTTTATCGGTTACAGGGGCGAATATCGGGGAGCTGTTTTTT

size: NA
J: TRBJ2-7
D: NA
V: TRBV6-2/TRBV6-3
CDR3: CASSYSKALKSKQYF
DNA: TGTGCCAGCAGTTACTCGAAAGCCCTCAAGAGCAAGCAGTACTTC

size: few
J: TRBJ2-3
D: TRBD2
V: TRBV5-6
CDR3: CASSPRTRLSTDTQYF
DNA: TGTGCCAGCAGCCCCCGGACTAGGTTGAGCACAGATACGCAGTATTTT

size: many
J: TRBJ1-5
D: NA
V: TRBV2
CDR3: CASNDFGNQPQHF
DNA: TGTGCCAGCAATGATTTTGGCAATCAGCCCCAGCATTTT

size: few
J: TRBJ2-5
D: NA
V: TRBV5-5
CDR3: CASSLEWGQETQYF
DNA: TGTGCCAGCAGCTTGGAATGGGGACAAGAGACCCAGTACTTC

size: NA
J: TRBJ2-6
D: NA
V: TRBV4-3
CDR3: CASSQDQASGANVLTF
DNA: TGCGCCAGCAGCCAAGATCAAGCTTCTGGGGCCAACGTCCTGACTTTC

size: NA
J: TRBJ2-4
D: NA
V: TRBV12-3/TRBV12-4
CDR3: CASIPPDVTNKNIQYF
DNA: TGTGCCAGCATCCCCCCCGACGTGACTAACAAAAACATTCAGTACTTC

size: few
J: TRBJ1-2
D: TRBD1
V: TRBV20-1
CDR3: CSAPSGTGVGYTF
DNA: TGCAGTGCTCCCTCCGGGACAGGGGTCGGCTACACCTTC

size: few
J: TRBJ1-2
D: NA
V: TRBV19
CDR3: CACQRDGGLYTF
DNA: TGTGCCTGCCAGCGGGACGGGGGACTCTACACCTTC

size: NA
J: TRBJ2-5
D: TRBD2
V: TRBV7-9
CDR3: CASSFERGGIGNQYF
DNA: TGTGCCAGCAGCTTCGAGCGGGGGGGTATCGGGAACCAGTACTTC

size: NA
J: TRBJ2-1
D: NA
V: TRBV6-2/TRBV6-3
CDR3: CDSLRRGGYNEQFF
DNA: TGTGACAGCCTCCGGAGGGGGGGGTACAATGAGCAGTTCTTC

size: many
J: TRBJ1-1
D: TRBD1
V: TRBV6-5
CDR3: CASRTRPGQGSSAFF
DNA: TGTGCCAGCAGGACTAGACCGGGACAGGGTTCATCAGCTTTCTTT

size: NA
J: TRBJ1-6
D: NA
V: TRBV20-1
CDR3: CSAGQDHSPLHF
DNA: TGCAGTGCGGGACAAGATCACTCACCCCTCCACTTT

size: NA
J: TRBJ1-1
D: NA
V: TRBV5-1
CDR3: CASSPGGREAFF
DNA: TGCGCCAGCAGCCCAGGAGGGAGGGAAGCTTTCTTT

size: NA
J: TRBJ1-5
D: TRBD1
V: TRBV7-2
CDR3: CASSLRGHGEPQHF
DNA: TGTGCCAGCAGCTTGAGGGGGCACGGGGAGCCCCAGCATTTT

size: NA
J: TRBJ1-6
D: NA
V: TRBV4-1
CDR3: CASSQVQPAYNSPLHF
DNA: TGCGCCAGCAGCCAAGTGCAGCCTGCCTATAATTCACCCCTCCACTTT

size: NA
J: TRBJ2-5
D: TRBD2
V: TRBV9
CDR3: CASSALAGEETQYF
DNA: TGTGCCAGCAGCGCCCTAGCGGGGGAAGAGACCCAGTACTTC

size: few
J: TRBJ1-2
D: TRBD1
V: TRBV20-1
CDR3: CSARLARGDYGYTF
DNA: TGCAGTGCTAGATTGGCCAGGGGGGACTATGGCTACACCTTC

size: NA
J: TRBJ1-5
D: TRBD1
V: TRBV24-1
CDR3: CATSDDDRDKPQHF
DNA: TGTGCCACCAGTGATGACGACAGGGACAAGCCCCAGCATTTT

size: NA
J: TRBJ2-1
D: NA
V: TRBV30
CDR3: CAWTPRGSYNEQFF
DNA: TGTGCCTGGACCCCCCGGGGTTCCTACAATGAGCAGTTCTTC

size: NA
J: TRBJ1-1
D: TRBD1
V: TRBV12-3/TRBV12-4
CDR3: CASSFGTALMNTEAFF
DNA: TGTGCCAGCAGTTTCGGGACAGCGCTTATGAACACTGAAGCTTTCTTT

size: NA
J: TRBJ2-5
D: NA
V: TRBV5-4
CDR3: CASSPRGSETQYF
DNA: TGTGCCAGCAGCCCCAGAGGGTCAGAGACCCAGTACTTC

size: few
J: TRBJ1-1
D: TRBD1
V: TRBV5-1
CDR3: CASSQGPETGSPRTFF
DNA: TGCGCCAGCAGCCAGGGCCCCGAGACAGGGAGCCCTCGGACTTTCTTT

size: NA
J: TRBJ1-5
D: NA
V: TRBV7-8
CDR3: CASSLAGVGNGNQPQHF
DNA: TGTGCCAGCAGCTTAGCCGGGGTGGGCAATGGCAATCAGCCCCAGCATTTT

size: few
J: TRBJ2-1
D: NA
V: TRBV6-5
CDR3: CASGGLGAVDEQFF
DNA: TGTGCCAGCGGAGGATTAGGAGCGGTGGATGAGCAGTTCTTC

size: few
J: TRBJ2-5
D: NA
V: TRBV5-1
CDR3: CASSWASEQETQYF
DNA: TGCGCCAGCAGCTGGGCTAGCGAACAAGAGACCCAGTACTTC

size: few
J: TRBJ1-6
D: NA
V: TRBV7-9
CDR3: CASSTNSNSPLHF
DNA: TGTGCCAGCAGCACTAATTCCAATTCACCCCTCCACTTT

size: once
J: TRBJ2-1
D: TRBD2
V: TRBV7-2
CDR3: CASGRGGAGESYNEQFF
DNA: TGTGCCAGCGGCCGGGGCGGAGCGGGGGAGTCCTACAATGAGCAGTTCTTC

size: NA
J: TRBJ2-7
D: NA
V: TRBV4-3
CDR3: CASSHLVGTPSYEQYF
DNA: TGCGCCAGCAGCCACTTGGTCGGGACACCCTCCTACGAGCAGTACTTC

size: NA
J: TRBJ2-7
D: TRBD1
V: TRBV18
CDR3: CASSKGRTGFGEQYF
DNA: TGTGCCAGCTCGAAGGGCCGGACAGGGTTCGGCGAGCAGTACTTC

size: NA
J: TRBJ1-1
D: NA
V: TRBV7-9
CDR3: CASSFGGGAEAFF
DNA: TGTGCCAGCAGCTTCGGGGGAGGGGCTGAAGCTTTCTTT

size: many
J: TRBJ1-1
D: NA
V: TRBV6-5
CDR3: CASSSSPSSRHSLF
DNA: TGTGCCAGCAGTTCCTCCCCCAGTAGCCGACACTCCCTCTTT

size: NA
J: TRBJ2-7
D: TRBD2
V: TRBV5-1
CDR3: CASSVLAGAHYEQYF
DNA: TGCGCCAGCAGCGTACTAGCGGGGGCCCACTACGAGCAGTACTTC

size: few
J: TRBJ2-7
D: NA
V: TRBV2
CDR3: CASSEASYEQYF
DNA: TGTGCCAGCAGTGAAGCGAGTTACGAGCAGTACTTC

size: few
J: TRBJ2-1
D: NA
V: TRBV7-2
CDR3: CASSLAPGSGFYNEQFF
DNA: TGTGCCAGCAGCTTAGCCCCGGGTAGCGGTTTTTACAATGAGCAGTTCTTC

size: NA
J: TRBJ2-3
D: NA
V: TRBV5-6
CDR3: CDSSLRTALDTQYF
DNA: TGTGACAGCAGCTTGAGGACAGCGCTTGATACGCAGTATTTT

size: many
J: TRBJ2-3
D: NA
V: TRBV10-3
CDR3: CAISGGVSSDTQYF
DNA: TGTGCCATCAGTGGTGGGGTCTCCTCGGATACGCAGTATTTT

size: NA
J: TRBJ1-4
D: TRBD1
V: TRBV5-6
CDR3: CASSSTGTGDNEKLFF
DNA: TGTGCCAGCAGCTCTACCGGGACAGGGGATAATGAAAAACTGTTTTTT

size: few
J: TRBJ2-1
D: NA
V: TRBV5-4
CDR3: CASSSGTASYNEQFF
DNA: TGTGCCAGCAGCAGCGGGACAGCCTCCTACAATGAGCAGTTCTTC

size: NA
J: TRBJ1-1
D: TRBD1
V: TRBV15
CDR3: CATSLSRGRMSEAFF
DNA: TGTGCCACCAGCTTGTCCAGGGGGCGCATGTCTGAAGCTTTCTTT

size: NA
J: TRBJ2-1
D: TRBD2
V: TRBV5-4
CDR3: CASSLGRLAGAFSDF
DNA: TGTGCCAGCAGCTTGGGGAGACTAGCGGGGGCTTTTTCCGACTTC

size: NA
J: TRBJ2-2
D: TRBD2
V: TRBV7-6
CDR3: CASSLAGQNTGELFF
DNA: TGTGCCAGCTCCTTAGCGGGTCAGAACACCGGGGAGCTGTTTTTT